The 8 T cell receptor beta chains reported below all come from one sample, sequenced in a study of cytomegalovirus exposure and HLA in healthy donors. Primers included in the PCR were 60 Vbeta and 13 Jbeta primers. Assay used: immunoSEQ multiplex PCR; TCRdb lists only in-frame clones, some missing. The table includes 75,000 to 95,000 clones, just under 70% detected once. The sample taken for sequencing was PBMCs. Receptors originate from a man between 50 and 59 years old in good health and CMV-seronegative.

The V and J genes are TRBV2 and TRBJ1-5; tentatively, D is TRBD1 (6 bases). CDR1 SNHLY and CDR2 FYNNEI come from the germline V gene. V was pared by 7 bases and J by 7 bases, with 20 bases between. This CDR3 is 15 amino acids long. The DNA of the CDR3 is TGTGCCAGCACCATTGACAGGTTGTTAAAACAGCCCCAGCATTTT. Amino acids: CASTIDRLLKQPQHF. Using reference TRBV2 and TRBJ1-5 for the parts outside the CDR3, the full variable domain is EPEVTQTPSHQVTQMGQEVILRCVPISNHLYFYWYRQILGQKVEFLVSFYNNEISEKSEIFDDQFSVERPDGSNFTLKIRSTKLEDSAMYFCASTIDRLLKQPQHFGDGTRLSIL.

To note about this clone: The missing conserved phenylalanine or tryptophan at the end of this CDR3 makes a read error likely. This chain connects TRBV7-9 to TRBJ2-6, with TRBD2 identical over 7 bases. Germline V gene sequence: CDR1 SEHNR, CDR2 FQNEAQ (reference sequence). V trimming: 1 base; J trimming: 2 bases; junction bases outside the gene matches: 5. The CDR3 is 17 residues long. CDR3 DNA: TGTGCCAGCAGCTTAGACGAGGGGAGGGCTGGGGCCAACGTCCTGACTGTC. This gives the protein CASSLDEGRAGANVLTV.

The genes are TRBV5-1 and TRBJ2-3, with TRBD1 identical over 7 bases. The germline V gene encodes CDR1 SGHRS and CDR2 YFSETQ. This CDR3 comprises 14 residues. V shed 2 bases and J 1 base; nucleotides not matched to a gene: 1. The DNA of the CDR3 is TGCGCCAGCAGCTTCGGACAGGGCACAGATACGCAGTATTTT. Its translation: CASSFGQGTDTQYF.

The rearrangement joins TRBV29-1 to TRBJ1-1; D is undetermined. V lost 5 bases, J lost 5 bases, and 6 bases lay in between. Germline V lookup: CDR1 SQVTM, CDR2 ANQGSEA. CDR3 length: 10 amino acids. CDR3 in DNA: TGCAGCGTTCACAGAACTGAAGCTTTCTTT. Its protein product is CSVHRTEAFF.

The chain carries TRBV7-2 and TRBJ2-7, with TRBD1 matching 8 bases. V lost 6 bases and J lost 4; bases outside the gene matches: 8. The CDR3 sequence is 14 residues long. The germline CDR1 and CDR2 sequences are SGHTA and FQGNSA. CDR3 protein: CASSKQGADYEQYV. The CDR3 nucleotides read TGTGCCAGCAGTAAGCAGGGGGCGGATTACGAGCAGTACGTC.

The chain couples TRBV6-6 to TRBJ2-7, with 9 nucleotides matching TRBD1. From germline, CDR1 is MNHNY and CDR2 SVGAGI (reference sequence). J was trimmed by 2 bases and V by 6 bases; bases with no gene match: 8. The CDR3 runs 15 residues. The CDR3 DNA follows: TGTGCCAGCAGCCTACAGGGGGCCTTCACCTACGAGCAGTACTTC. Amino acid sequence: CASSLQGAFTYEQYF.

The J gene is TRBJ2-6, the V gene TRBV18; D is ambiguous. Deletions cut 2 bases from V and 2 bases from J, with 7 bases between. This CDR3 comprises 15 residues. Germline CDR1 and CDR2: KGHSH and LQKENI. CDR3 residues: CASSPSRAGANVLTF. The CDR3 DNA follows: TGTGCCAGCTCACCATCCCGGGCTGGGGCCAACGTCCTGACTTTC.

The CDR3 DNA reads TGCGCCAGCAGCTTCCTAGCGGGAGAAGGGGTAGCCAAAAACATTCAGTACTTC. Its translation is CASSFLAGEGVAKNIQYF. The chain is built from TRBV5-1 and TRBJ2-4, with 10 bases matching TRBD2. The V and J ends lost 2 bases and 0 bases, in that order; junction bases with no gene match: 8. Germline CDR1 SGHRS, CDR2 YFSETQ. The CDR3 is made up of 18 amino acids.